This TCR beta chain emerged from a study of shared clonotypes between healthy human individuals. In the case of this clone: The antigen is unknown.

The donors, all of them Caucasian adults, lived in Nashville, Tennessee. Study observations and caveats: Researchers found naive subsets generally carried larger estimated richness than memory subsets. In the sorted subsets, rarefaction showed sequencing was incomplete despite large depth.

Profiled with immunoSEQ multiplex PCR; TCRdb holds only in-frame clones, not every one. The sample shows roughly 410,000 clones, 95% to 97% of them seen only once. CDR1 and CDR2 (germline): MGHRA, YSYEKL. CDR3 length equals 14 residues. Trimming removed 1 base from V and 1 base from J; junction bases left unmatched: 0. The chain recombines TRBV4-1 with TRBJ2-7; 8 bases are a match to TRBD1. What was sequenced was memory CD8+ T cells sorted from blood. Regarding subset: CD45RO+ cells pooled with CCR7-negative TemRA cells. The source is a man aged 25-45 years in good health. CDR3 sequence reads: CASSQGDRSYEQYF. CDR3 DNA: TGCGCCAGCAGCCAAGGGGACAGGTCCTACGAGCAGTACTTC.